This T cell receptor (beta chain) was sequenced during a study of identical twins. Template switching, a step in the protocol, added a universal primer site, and cDNA carried unique molecular identifiers. TCRdb reprocessed the 5' RACE reads with MiXCR, giving one entry per CDR3 protein. The data show 300,000 to 350,000 distinct CDR3 sequences, with roughly an eighth seen just once and about 7% held by the top ten. This clonotype occurred a few times. These data also featured in a second study, about yellow fever vaccine responses in identical twins.

Sequences were obtained from CD8+ T cells sorted from blood. This receptor was taken from a woman aged 18-29 years in good health.

For the CDR3, the DNA is TGTGCCAGCATGACAGGGGGCCTCTCGAACACTGAAGCTTTCTTT. This codes for CASMTGGLSNTEAFF. The chain recombines TRBV27 with TRBJ1-1; TRBD1 agrees at 10 bases. J gave up 1 base and V 7 bases, and 6 bases lay outside the gene matches. CDR1 MNHEY and CDR2 SMNVEV come from the germline V gene (reference sequence). The CDR3 spans 15 residues.